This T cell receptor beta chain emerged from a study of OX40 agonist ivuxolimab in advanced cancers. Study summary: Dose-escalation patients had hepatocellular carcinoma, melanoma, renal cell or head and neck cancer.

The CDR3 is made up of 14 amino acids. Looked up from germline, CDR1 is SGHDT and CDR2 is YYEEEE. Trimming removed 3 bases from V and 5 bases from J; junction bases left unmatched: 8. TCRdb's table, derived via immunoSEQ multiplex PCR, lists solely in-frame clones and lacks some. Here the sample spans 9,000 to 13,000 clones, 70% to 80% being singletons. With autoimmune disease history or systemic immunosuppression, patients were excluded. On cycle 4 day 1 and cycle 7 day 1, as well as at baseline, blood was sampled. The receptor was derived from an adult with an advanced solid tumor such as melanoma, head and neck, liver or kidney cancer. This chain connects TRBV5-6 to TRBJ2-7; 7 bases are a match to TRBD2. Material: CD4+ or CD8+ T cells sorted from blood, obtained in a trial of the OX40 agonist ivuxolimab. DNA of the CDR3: TGTGCCAGCAGCTCGGGAGGCCCCAGAGACGAGCAGTACTTC. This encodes CASSSGGPRDEQYF.